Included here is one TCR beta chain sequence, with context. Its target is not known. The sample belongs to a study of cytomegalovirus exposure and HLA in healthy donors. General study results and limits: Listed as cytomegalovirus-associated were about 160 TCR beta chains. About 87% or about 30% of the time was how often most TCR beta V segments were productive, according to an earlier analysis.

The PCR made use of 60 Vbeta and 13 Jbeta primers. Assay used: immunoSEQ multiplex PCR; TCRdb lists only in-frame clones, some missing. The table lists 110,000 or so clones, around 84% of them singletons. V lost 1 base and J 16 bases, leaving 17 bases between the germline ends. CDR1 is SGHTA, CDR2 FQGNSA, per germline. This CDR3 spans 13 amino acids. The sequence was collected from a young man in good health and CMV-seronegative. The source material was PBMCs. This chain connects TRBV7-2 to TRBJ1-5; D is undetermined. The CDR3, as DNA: TGTGCCAGCAGCTTAGTTCAGGACTCTTTCTCTCATTTT. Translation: CASSLVQDSFSHF.